The T cell receptor beta chain under discussion was sequenced for a study of spatial heterogeneity in lung cancer. The overall study: Alpha-chain sequences were detected in numbers that were consistently lower than beta-chain sequences.

Only a few counts were recorded for this clonotype. Its antigen is not known. Individual TCR cDNA molecules each bore their own unique molecular identifier. A single record per CDR3 protein comes from TCRdb applying MiXCR to the 5' RACE reads. The sample shows about 92,000 distinct CDR3 sequences, approximately 12% of them seen only once. Study conclusions and caveats: Detection of ubiquitous tumor TCRs in blood was higher at resection than follow-up.

Time point: sample taken at primary tumor resection. Frozen PBMC, nontumor lung or tumor provided whole RNA, which was sequenced unsorted. The donors were fewer than 80 patients with non-small cell lung cancer that was early-stage and untreated. The CDR3 runs 14 residues. CDR1 and CDR2 from the germline V gene are MNHNS and SASEGT. V lost 5 bases and J lost 4, with 14 bases in between. This TCR was sampled from a male donor with early-stage non-small cell lung cancer. This chain uses TRBV6-1 with TRBJ1-1, with a possible D match to TRBD1 (6 bases). The sample was PBMCs, taken at surgery. For the CDR3, the DNA is TGTGCCAGCAGTTACAGGGAGTTGTCCACTGAAGCTTTCTTT. It codes for CASSYRELSTEAFF.